This T cell receptor (beta chain) was identified during a study of blood T cell repertoires in COVID-19. The data were produced by immunoSEQ multiplex PCR, yet TCRdb's version contains in-frame clones alone and is incomplete. The table lists approximately 170,000 clones, 85% to 90% of them singletons, with approximately 3.3% in the top ten. Germline CDR1 reads SGHRS; CDR2 reads YFSETQ. The length of the CDR3 is 16 residues. Trimming took 3 bases from V and 9 from J, leaving 22 bases between them. The sample consisted of peripheral blood. This sequence joins TRBV5-1 and TRBJ2-1; possible D gene TRBD2, 6 bases. This TCR derives from a man between 18 and 35 years old with active or convalescent COVID-19. The CDR3 protein is CASSSRRESVASEQFF. CDR3 sequence (DNA): TGCGCCAGCAGCTCAAGACGGGAGTCGGTTGCCAGTGAGCAGTTCTTC.